A selection of T cell receptor beta chains follows, all from one sample in a study of control samples from healthy donors and cancer patients. Some clones are missing from TCRdb's copy, which holds only in-frame ones; the method was immunoSEQ multiplex PCR. The data show around 110,000 clones, 93% seen once. The specimen was blood. These receptors were obtained from a man aged 25 to 45 in good health. Each CDR3 is given with its conserved first and last residue. The D gene is left open where the match is weak. The size of a clone is reported for some rows only, either as once, few or many, or as a class for expanded clones.

j_call v_call d_call cdr3_length clone_size cdr3_nt cdr3_aa
TRBJ2-5 TRBV14 . 16 . TGTGCCAGCAGCCAGGAAGACGCCGGACCAGAAGAGACCCAGTACTTC CASSQEDAGPEETQYF
TRBJ1-4 TRBV15 . 15 . TGTGCCACCAGCCCGCGGCGGGGACTAGAAGAAAAACTGTTTTTT CATSPRRGLEEKLFF
TRBJ2-1 TRBV19 . 12 . TGTGCCAGTCGTTTTCAGAACAATGAGCAGTTCTTC CASRFQNNEQFF
TRBJ2-1 TRBV5-6 . 17 . TGTGCCAGCAGCTTAGCCGGGCAGCCGAGCTCCTACAATGAGCAGTTCTTC CASSLAGQPSSYNEQFF
TRBJ2-3 TRBV6-2/TRBV6-3 TRBD2 12 . TGTGCCAGCAGTTCCACTAGCGGGCCCGTGTATTTT CASSSTSGPVYF
TRBJ1-1 TRBV7-9 . 14 . TGTGCCAGCAGCTTATTCGCCGGAGAGGCTGAAGCTTTCTTT CASSLFAGEAEAFF
TRBJ2-6 TRBV5-1 TRBD1 17 . TGCGCCAGCAGCTTCCTCGGACAGGCCTCTGGGGCCAACGTCCTGACTTTC CASSFLGQASGANVLTF
TRBJ1-1 TRBV19 TRBD1 12 . TGTGCCTGCAGGGGGTATAACACTGAAGCTTTCTTT CACRGYNTEAFF
TRBJ1-3 TRBV19 . 16 . TGTGCCAGCCGACCGAAAGGGGGGAGCTCTGGAAACACCATATATTTT CASRPKGGSSGNTIYF
TRBJ2-7 TRBV4-1 TRBD1 14 . TGCGCCAGCAACCAAAGGGACAGCGCCTACGAGCAGTACTTC CASNQRDSAYEQYF
TRBJ2-3 TRBV5-1 . 13 . TGCGCCAGCAGAGGGGTCGGCGGGTCCACGCAGTATTTT CASRGVGGSTQYF
TRBJ2-2 TRBV18 TRBD1 16 . TGTGCCAGCTCATCTAACCGGGACAGGGCCGTCGGGGAGCTGTTTTTT CASSSNRDRAVGELFF
TRBJ1-4 TRBV6-6 . 15 few TGTGCCAGCAGTGACCGGGGGGCGACTAATGAAAAACTGTTTTTT CASSDRGATNEKLFF
TRBJ2-5 TRBV7-3 TRBD2 16 . TGTGCCAGCAGCTTAGGCCTAGCGGGGGGGCAAGAGACCCAGTACTTC CASSLGLAGGQETQYF
TRBJ1-1 TRBV19 . 15 . TGTGCCAGTAGTATAAACTTACAGACGAACACTGAAGCTTTCTTT CASSINLQTNTEAFF
TRBJ2-1 TRBV6-4 TRBD2 17 . TGTGCCAGCAGTGAGTTAGCGGGGGTTCCTTCCTACAATGAGCAGTTCTTC CASSELAGVPSYNEQFF
TRBJ1-2 TRBV13 . 17 . TGTGCCAGCAGCCGAGGGCGGGCAGGACACTCTCGAGGGGGCTACACCTTC CASSRGRAGHSRGGYTF
TRBJ1-5 TRBV28 . 13 . TGTGCCGCCGGCAGGGAAAGCAATCAGCCCCAGCATTTT CAAGRESNQPQHF